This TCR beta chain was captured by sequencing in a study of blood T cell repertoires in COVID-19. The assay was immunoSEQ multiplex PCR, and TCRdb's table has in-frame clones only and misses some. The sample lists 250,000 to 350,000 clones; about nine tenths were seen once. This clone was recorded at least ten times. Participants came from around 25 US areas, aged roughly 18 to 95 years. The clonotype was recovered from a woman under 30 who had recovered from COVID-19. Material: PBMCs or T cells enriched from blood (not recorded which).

The CDR3 loop reads CASSEQFYGYTF. CDR3 DNA: TGTGCCAGCTCCGAACAGTTCTATGGCTACACCTTC. The rearrangement uses TRBV2 and TRBJ1-2; D remains ambiguous. Looked up from germline, CDR1 is SNHLY and CDR2 is FYNNEI. The CDR3 sequence is 12 residues long. V lost 8 bases and J lost 4, with 11 bases in between. The whole variable domain, remainder taken from reference TRBV2 and TRBJ1-2, is EPEVTQTPSHQVTQMGQEVILRCVPISNHLYFYWYRQILGQKVEFLVSFYNNEISEKSEIFDDQFSVERPDGSNFTLKIRSTKLEDSAMYFCASSEQFYGYTFGSGTRLTVV.